This TCR beta chain came from a study of early T cells in non-severe SARS-CoV-2 infection. Study information: Alpha and beta chains were unpaired, from unsorted whole-blood bulk RNA.

Each cDNA molecule carried a unique molecular identifier. TCRdb fed the 5' RACE reads into MiXCR, producing one record per CDR3 protein. The sample contains 46,000 or so distinct CDR3 sequences, less than 8.5% of which appear only once. The CDR3 has 13 amino acids. Trimming left V 0 bases short and J 9 bases short, with 10 bases between. Germline V gene data show CDR1 as SGHRS and CDR2 as YFSETQ. The sample holds a few counts of this clonotype. The specimen sequenced was whole blood. This TCR derives from an adult who was a healthcare worker with PCR-confirmed SARS-CoV-2 infection or an uninfected control (not recorded which). The rearrangement joins TRBV5-1 to TRBJ2-1; D is undetermined. In DNA form, the CDR3 reads TGCGCCAGCAGCTTGGACAGCGCGTTTGAGCAGTTCTTC. Amino acids: CASSLDSAFEQFF.